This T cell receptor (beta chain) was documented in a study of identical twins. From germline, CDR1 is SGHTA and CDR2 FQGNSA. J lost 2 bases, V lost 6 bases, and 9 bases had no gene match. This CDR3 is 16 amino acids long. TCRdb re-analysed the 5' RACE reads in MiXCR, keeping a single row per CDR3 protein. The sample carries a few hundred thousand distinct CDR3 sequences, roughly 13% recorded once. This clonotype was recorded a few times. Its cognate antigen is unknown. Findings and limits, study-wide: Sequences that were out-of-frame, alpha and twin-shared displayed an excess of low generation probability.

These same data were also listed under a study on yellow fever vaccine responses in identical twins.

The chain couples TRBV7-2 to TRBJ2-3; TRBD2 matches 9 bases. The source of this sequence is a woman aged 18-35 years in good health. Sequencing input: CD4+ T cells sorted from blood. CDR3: CASSLAGRGYTDTQYF. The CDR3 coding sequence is TGTGCCAGCAGTCTAGCGGGGCGGGGGTACACAGATACGCAGTATTTT.